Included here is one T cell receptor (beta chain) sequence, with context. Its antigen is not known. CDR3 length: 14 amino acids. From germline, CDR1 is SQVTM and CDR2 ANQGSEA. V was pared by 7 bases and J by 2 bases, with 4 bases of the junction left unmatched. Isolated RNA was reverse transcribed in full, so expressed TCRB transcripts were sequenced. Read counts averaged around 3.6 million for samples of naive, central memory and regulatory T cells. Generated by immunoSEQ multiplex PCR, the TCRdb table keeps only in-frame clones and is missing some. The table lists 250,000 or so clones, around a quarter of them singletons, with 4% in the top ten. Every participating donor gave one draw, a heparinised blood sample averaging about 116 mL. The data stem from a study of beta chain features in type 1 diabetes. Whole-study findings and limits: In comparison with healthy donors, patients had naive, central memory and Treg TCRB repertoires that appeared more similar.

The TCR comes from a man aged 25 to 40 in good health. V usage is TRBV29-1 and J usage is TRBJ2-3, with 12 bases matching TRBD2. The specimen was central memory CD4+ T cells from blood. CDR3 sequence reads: CSARTSGITDTQYF. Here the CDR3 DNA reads TGCAGCGCCCGGACTAGCGGGATCACAGATACGCAGTATTTT.